A selection of T cell receptor beta chains follows, all from one sample in a study of radiotherapy plus CTLA-4 blockade in lung cancer. Libraries were prepared by immunoSEQ multiplex PCR; TCRdb keeps only in-frame clonotypes and omits some of them. This table holds over 80,000 clones, over 80% found once. The material was peripheral blood, obtained from a patient treated with radiotherapy plus ipilimumab. The origin of the receptors is a human donor with non-small cell lung cancer who had stable disease on radiotherapy plus ipilimumab. CDR3s include the opening cysteine and the closing phenylalanine or tryptophan. The D gene is left open where the match is weak. The size of a clone is reported for some rows only, either as once, few or many, or as a class for expanded clones.

>once|TRBV28|.|TRBJ2-1
CASKEAGGPYNEQFF
TGTGCCAGCAAGGAAGCGGGTGGCCCTTACAATGAGCAGTTCTTC
>.|TRBV6-5|.|TRBJ1-1
CASRNGGVNTEAFF
TGTGCCAGCAGAAACGGGGGGGTGAACACTGAAGCTTTCTTT
>few|TRBV2|.|TRBJ2-3
CASSELRLGLDTQYF
TGTGCCAGCAGTGAATTGAGACTGGGGCTGGATACGCAGTATTTT
>.|TRBV9|.|TRBJ2-1
CASSVASSLNEQFF
TGTGCCAGCAGCGTGGCGTCTAGCCTCAATGAGCAGTTCTTC
>.|TRBV18|.|TRBJ2-5
CASSPGAGLETQYF
TGTGCCAGCTCACCAGGGGCAGGTTTGGAGACCCAGTACTTC
>few|TRBV4-1|.|TRBJ1-1
CASSQENSFYTEAFF
TGCGCCAGCAGCCAAGAGAATAGCTTCTACACTGAAGCTTTCTTT
>few|TRBV7-7|.|TRBJ2-7
CASSPREGYEQYF
TGTGCTAGCAGCCCCCGGGAAGGCTACGAGCAGTACTTC
>.|TRBV6-1|.|TRBJ2-1
CASSGRSGPRDNEQFF
TGTGCCAGCAGTGGCAGAAGCGGGCCGAGGGACAATGAGCAGTTCTTC
>.|TRBV6-1|.|TRBJ2-7
CASSGAWGPILDEQYF
TGTGCCAGCAGTGGAGCGTGGGGGCCCATCCTCGATGAGCAGTACTTC
>.|TRBV28|.|TRBJ2-2
CASIVGWGGGANTGELFF
TGTGCCAGCATCGTCGGGTGGGGAGGCGGAGCGAACACCGGGGAGCTGTTTTTT
>.|TRBV7-8|.|TRBJ1-2
CASSLGPSGYTF
TGTGCCAGCAGCTTAGGCCCGAGCGGCTACACCTTC
>.|TRBV6-5|.|TRBJ1-6
CASSYQGDNSPLHF
TGTGCCAGCAGTTATCAGGGAGATAATTCACCCCTCCACTTT
>few|TRBV5-5|TRBD1|TRBJ2-7
CASSTRTGQNEQYF
TGTGCCAGCAGCACTAGGACAGGTCAGAACGAGCAGTACTTC
>.|TRBV11-3|.|TRBJ1-1
CASSSGRNTEAFF
TGTGCCAGCAGCTCCGGGAGGAACACTGAAGCTTTCTTT
>.|TRBV2|.|TRBJ2-1
CASRRGDHYNEQFF
TGTGCCAGCAGAAGAGGCGACCACTACAATGAGCAGTTCTTC
>.|TRBV5-1|.|TRBJ1-1
CASSQGQSASEAFF
TGTGCCAGCAGCCAAGGACAATCGGCCTCTGAAGCTTTCTTT
>.|TRBV7-9|.|TRBJ2-4
CASSLIENIQYF
TGTGCCAGCAGCTTAATAGAAAACATTCAGTACTTC
>.|TRBV7-6|.|TRBJ2-7
CASSLADGTYEQYF
TGTGCCAGCAGCTTAGCGGACGGGACCTACGAGCAGTACTTC
>.|TRBV19|TRBD1|TRBJ2-7
CASSMGQVYYEQYF
TGTGCCAGTAGTATGGGACAGGTTTACTACGAGCAGTACTTC
>few|TRBV18|.|TRBJ1-4
CASSPSTNEKLFF
TGTGCCAGCTCCCCTTCAACTAATGAAAAACTGTTTTTT
>.|TRBV18|TRBD1|TRBJ1-4
CASSPDRVVEKLFF
TGTGCCAGCTCACCCGACAGGGTCGTTGAAAAACTGTTTTTT
>.|TRBV5-1|TRBD1|TRBJ2-2
CASSLWQGANTGELFF
TGCGCCAGCAGCTTGTGGCAGGGGGCGAACACCGGGGAGCTGTTTTTT
>.|TRBV6-1|TRBD2|TRBJ2-3
CASSEASSGRPDTQYF
TGTGCCAGCAGTGAAGCCTCGAGCGGGAGGCCAGATACGCAGTATTTT
>.|TRBV27|.|TRBJ1-2
CASSSVMADYGYTF
TGTGCCAGCAGTTCCGTCATGGCGGACTATGGCTACACCTTC
>.|TRBV6-5|TRBD1|TRBJ1-6
CASSDRGRNSPLHF
TGTGCCAGCAGTGACAGGGGGCGAAATTCACCCCTCCACTTT
>.|TRBV18|.|TRBJ2-7
CASSLGGADSYEQYF
TGTGCCAGCTCACTGGGGGGGGCCGACTCCTACGAGCAGTACTTC
>.|TRBV5-1|.|TRBJ1-5
CASSLTGGGEPQHF
TGCGCCAGCAGCTTGACCGGAGGTGGGGAGCCCCAGCATTTT
>.|TRBV28|.|TRBJ2-7
CASSSGTPDPYEQYF
TGTGCCAGCAGTTCCGGGACACCAGACCCCTACGAGCAGTACTTC
>.|TRBV5-1|.|TRBJ1-2
CASSLDRSNYGYTF
TGCGCCAGCAGCTTGGACAGGAGTAACTATGGCTACACCTTC
>.|TRBV6-5|TRBD1|TRBJ1-6
CASSVTGENSPFHF
TGTGCCAGCAGTGTGACAGGGGAGAATTCACCCTTCCACTTT
>.|TRBV9|.|TRBJ2-5
CASSPLGAGLQETQYF
TGTGCCAGCAGCCCCCTAGGGGCGGGGTTACAGGAGACCCAGTACTTC
>.|TRBV25-1|TRBD2|TRBJ2-4
CASLGRGGNIQYF
TGTGCCAGCCTGGGTCGGGGGGGGAACATTCAGTACTTC
>.|TRBV5-4|TRBD2|TRBJ2-7
CASSYTSGGTYEQYF
TGTGCCAGCAGCTATACTAGCGGGGGGACCTACGAGCAGTACTTC